Below, 9 T cell receptor beta chains from the same sample are listed, as sequenced in a study of breast tumors, draining lymph nodes, adjacent tissues. Breast cancer patients provided tissue from their axillary draining lymph nodes. A single record per CDR3 protein comes from TCRdb applying MiXCR to the multiplex PCR reads. The sample has about 300,000 distinct CDR3 sequences, 30% seen once. Material for sequencing was axillary lymph node tissue. The receptors originated from a female donor with breast cancer. Some clones in this sample may be carry-over from other donors' samples.

This clonotype came up many times. The genes are TRBV6-1 and TRBJ2-1, with D possibly being TRBD1 (5 bases). The length of the CDR3 is 15 residues. Trimming removed 8 bases at V and 5 bases at J, with 19 bases between. CDR1 MNHNS and CDR2 SASEGT come from the germline V gene. CDR3 nucleotides: TGTGCCAGCCTTTTATGGGGCGGCCCTAACAATGAGCAGTTCTTC. Amino acid sequence: CASLLWGGPNNEQFF.

In regard to this clonotype: A read error may explain this, as a much larger clone is one base away. The V call is TRBV20-1, the J call TRBJ2-2, with TRBD2 identical over 10 bases. This CDR3 region has 12 residues. Germline CDR1 reads DFQATT; CDR2 reads SNEGSKA (reference sequence). The J segment lost 7 bases and the V segment lost 6 bases, leaving 2 bases of the junction unmatched. As DNA, the CDR3 is TGCAGTGCCCAGCGGGAGGGCGGGGAGCTGTTTTTT. Translation gives CSAQREGGELFF.

The chain joins TRBV20-1 to TRBJ2-3; 11 bases line up with TRBD2. Germline values: CDR1 DFQATT, CDR2 SNEGSKA (reference sequence). CDR3 length equals 16 residues. J lost 9 bases, V lost 1 base, and 12 bases had no gene match. The CDR3 sequence is CSARAETSGDLGTQYF. The CDR3 DNA reads as TGCAGTGCTAGAGCTGAGACTAGCGGGGACCTAGGGACGCAGTATTTT.

This chain joins TRBV4-3 and TRBJ1-4; D possibly corresponds to TRBD1 (6 bases). CDR3 size: 15 residues. Trimming left V 5 bases short and J 8 bases short, with 18 bases between. Germline CDR1 is LGHNA and CDR2 is YSLEER. CDR3 nucleotide sequence: TGCGCCAGCAGCTTTTCGGACAGCCAATGGGAAAAACTGTTTTTT. Its translation is CASSFSDSQWEKLFF.

This clonotype has only one observation. No conserved phenylalanine or tryptophan ends this CDR3, so it is likely a read error. The rearrangement uses TRBV20-1 and TRBJ1-5, with a possible D match to TRBD1 (6 bases). Germline V gene data show CDR1 as DFQATT and CDR2 as SNEGSKA (reference sequence). The CDR3 covers 14 residues. The CDR3 sequence: CREQAGGDNQPQHG. The CDR3 nucleotides are TGCAGGGAACAAGCGGGGGGCGACAATCAGCCCCAGCATGGT.

In this sample, this clonotype turned up many times. This chain uses TRBV3-1 with TRBJ2-5; 12 positions match TRBD2. V shed 4 bases and J 5 bases; nucleotides not matched to a gene: 5. The CDR3 runs 15 residues. Germline V gene data show CDR1 as LGHDT and CDR2 as YNNKEL (reference sequence). The CDR3 reads CASSPEGLAGETQYF. The CDR3 coding sequence is TGTGCCAGCAGCCCGGAGGGACTAGCGGGCGAGACCCAGTACTTC.

With regard to this clonotype: Since a much larger clone is just one base distant, this may be a read error. The chain employs TRBV7-2 and TRBJ2-5; the D gene is possibly TRBD2 (6 bases). Germline-derived CDR1 and CDR2 are SGHTA and FQGNSA. The length of the CDR3 is 15 residues. In DNA form, the CDR3 reads TGTGCCGGCAGCTTAGACTCTAGCGCGCAAGAGACCCAGTACTTC. Protein sequence: CAGSLDSSAQETQYF.

This clonotype showed up many times. The chain carries TRBV7-3 and TRBJ2-3, with D hard to call. CDR1 is SGHTA, CDR2 FQGTGA, per germline. V dropped 4 bases and J dropped 0 bases, with 8 bases sitting between them. CDR3 size: 14 residues. The CDR3 here is CASSSWESTDTQYF. The CDR3 nucleotides are TGTGCCAGCAGCTCCTGGGAAAGCACAGATACGCAGTATTTT.

Ten or more counts support this clonotype. The chain is built from TRBV6-5 and TRBJ1-6, with 7 bases lining up with TRBD1. The CDR3 spans 17 residues. The ends lost 0 bases at V and 0 bases at J; junction bases unmatched: 2. Per the germline V gene, CDR1 is MNHEY and CDR2 is SVGAGI. The CDR3 reads CASSYSPGGSYNSPLHF. The CDR3 DNA is TGTGCCAGCAGTTACTCGCCAGGGGGCTCCTATAATTCACCCCTCCACTTT.